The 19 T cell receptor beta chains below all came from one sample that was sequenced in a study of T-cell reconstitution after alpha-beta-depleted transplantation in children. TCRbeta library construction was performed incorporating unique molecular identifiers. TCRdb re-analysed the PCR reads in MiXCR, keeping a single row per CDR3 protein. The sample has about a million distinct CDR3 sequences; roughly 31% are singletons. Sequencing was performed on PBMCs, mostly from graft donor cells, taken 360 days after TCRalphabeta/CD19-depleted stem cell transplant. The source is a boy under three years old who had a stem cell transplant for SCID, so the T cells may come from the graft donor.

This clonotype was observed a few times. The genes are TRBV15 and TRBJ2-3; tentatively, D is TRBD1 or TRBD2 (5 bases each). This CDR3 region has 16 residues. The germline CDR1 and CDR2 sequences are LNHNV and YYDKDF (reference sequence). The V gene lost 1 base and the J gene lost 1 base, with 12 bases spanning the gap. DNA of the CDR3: TGTGCCACCAGCAGAGCCCAGGGAGCCGGCACAGATACGCAGTATTTT. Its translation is CATSRAQGAGTDTQYF.

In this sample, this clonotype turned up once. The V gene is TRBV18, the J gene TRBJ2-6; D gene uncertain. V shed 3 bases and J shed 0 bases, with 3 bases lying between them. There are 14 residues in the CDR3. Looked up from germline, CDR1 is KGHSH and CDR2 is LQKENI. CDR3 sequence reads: CASSPNSGANVLTF. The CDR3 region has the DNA TGTGCCAGCTCACCGAACTCTGGGGCCAACGTCCTGACTTTC.

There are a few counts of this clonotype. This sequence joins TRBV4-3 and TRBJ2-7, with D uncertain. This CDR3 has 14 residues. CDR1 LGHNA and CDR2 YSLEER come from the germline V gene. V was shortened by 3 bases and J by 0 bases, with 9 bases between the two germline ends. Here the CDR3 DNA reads TGCGCCAGCAGCCATTTCGAGCACTCCTACGAGCAGTACTTC. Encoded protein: CASSHFEHSYEQYF.

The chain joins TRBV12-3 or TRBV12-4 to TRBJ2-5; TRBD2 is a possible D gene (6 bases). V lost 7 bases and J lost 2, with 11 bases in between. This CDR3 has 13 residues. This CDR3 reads CASTLRGQETQYF. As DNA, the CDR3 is TGTGCCAGCACCCTGCGGGGTCAAGAGACCCAGTACTTC.

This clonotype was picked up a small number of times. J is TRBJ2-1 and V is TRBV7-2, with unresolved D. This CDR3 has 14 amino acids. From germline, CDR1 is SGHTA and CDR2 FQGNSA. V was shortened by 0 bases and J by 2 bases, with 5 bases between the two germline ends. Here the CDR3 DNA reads TGTGCCAGCAGCTTAGCTAGCCCCTACAATGAGCAGTTCTTC. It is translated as CASSLASPYNEQFF.

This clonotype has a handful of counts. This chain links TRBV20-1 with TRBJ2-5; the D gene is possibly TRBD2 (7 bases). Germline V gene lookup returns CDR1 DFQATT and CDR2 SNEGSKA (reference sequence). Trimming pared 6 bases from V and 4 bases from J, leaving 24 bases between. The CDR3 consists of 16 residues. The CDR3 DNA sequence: TGCAGTGCCACAGGGTCGGGGCCCTCGGGGGGAGAGACCCAGTACTTC. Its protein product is CSATGSGPSGGETQYF.

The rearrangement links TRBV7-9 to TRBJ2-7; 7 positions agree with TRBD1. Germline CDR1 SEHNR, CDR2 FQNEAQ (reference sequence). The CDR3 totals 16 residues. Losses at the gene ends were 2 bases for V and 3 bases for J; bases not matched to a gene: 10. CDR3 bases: TGTGCCAGCAGCTTAATAGTCGGCGACAGGGACTACGAGCAGTACTTC. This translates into CASSLIVGDRDYEQYF.

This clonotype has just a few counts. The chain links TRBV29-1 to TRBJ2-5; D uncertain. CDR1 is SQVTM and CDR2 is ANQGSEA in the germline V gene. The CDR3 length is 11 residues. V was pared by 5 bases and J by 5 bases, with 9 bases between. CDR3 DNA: TGCAGCGTTTTGATCTTGGAGACCCAGTACTTC. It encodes CSVLILETQYF.

The CDR3, as DNA: TGTGCCAGCAGCCGGACTAGCGGGGTTGAAGAGACCCAGTACTTC. As protein: CASSRTSGVEETQYF. The rearrangement joins TRBV7-8 to TRBJ2-5; 12 bases map to TRBD2. CDR1 is SGHVS and CDR2 is FQNEAQ in the germline V gene. This CDR3 spans 15 amino acids. V was pared by 5 bases and J by 3 bases, with 4 bases of the junction left unmatched.

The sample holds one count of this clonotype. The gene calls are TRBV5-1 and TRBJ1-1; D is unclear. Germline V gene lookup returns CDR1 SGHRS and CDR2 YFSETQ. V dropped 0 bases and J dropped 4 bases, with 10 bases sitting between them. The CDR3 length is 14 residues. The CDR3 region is CASSLERFVTEAFF. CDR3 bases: TGCGCCAGCAGCTTGGAACGGTTTGTCACTGAAGCTTTCTTT.

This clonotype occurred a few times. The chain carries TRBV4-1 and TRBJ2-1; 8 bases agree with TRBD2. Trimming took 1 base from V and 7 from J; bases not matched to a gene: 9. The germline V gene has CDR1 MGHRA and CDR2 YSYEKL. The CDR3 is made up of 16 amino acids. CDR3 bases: TGCGCCAGCAGCCAAGGCGACGGGACTAGGCTGAATGAGCAGTTCTTC. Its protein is CASSQGDGTRLNEQFF.

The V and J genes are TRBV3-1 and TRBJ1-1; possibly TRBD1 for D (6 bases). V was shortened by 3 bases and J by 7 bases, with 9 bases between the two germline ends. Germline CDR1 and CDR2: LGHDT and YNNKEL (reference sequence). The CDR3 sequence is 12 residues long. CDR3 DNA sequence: TGTGCCAGCAGCCATGCAGGGGTTGAAGCTTTCTTT. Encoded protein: CASSHAGVEAFF.

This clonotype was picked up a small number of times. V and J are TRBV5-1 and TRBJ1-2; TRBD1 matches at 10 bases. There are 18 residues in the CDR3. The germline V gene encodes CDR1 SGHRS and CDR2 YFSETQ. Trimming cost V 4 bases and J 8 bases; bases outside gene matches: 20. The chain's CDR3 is CASSPEDRGLQLWSGYTF. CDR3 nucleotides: TGCGCCAGCAGCCCCGAGGACAGGGGGTTACAACTATGGTCGGGCTACACCTTC.

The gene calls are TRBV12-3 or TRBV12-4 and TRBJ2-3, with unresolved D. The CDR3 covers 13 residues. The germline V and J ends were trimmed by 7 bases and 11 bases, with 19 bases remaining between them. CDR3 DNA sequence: TGTGCCAGCAAGGTCCCTAAGACCGGTGGGCAGTATTTT. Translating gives CASKVPKTGGQYF.

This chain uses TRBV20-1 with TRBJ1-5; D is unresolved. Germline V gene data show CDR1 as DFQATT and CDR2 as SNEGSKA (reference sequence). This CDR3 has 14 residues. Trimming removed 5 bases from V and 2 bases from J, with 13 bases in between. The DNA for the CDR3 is TGCAGTGCTTTCGAACTGCGGGGCAATCAGCCCCAGCATTTT. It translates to CSAFELRGNQPQHF.

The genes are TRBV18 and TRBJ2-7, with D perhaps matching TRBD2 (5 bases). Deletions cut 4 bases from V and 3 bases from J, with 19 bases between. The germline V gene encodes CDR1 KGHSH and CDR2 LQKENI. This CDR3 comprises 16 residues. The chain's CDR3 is CASSRTLAQAFYEQYF. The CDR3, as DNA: TGTGCCAGCTCACGCACCCTAGCCCAGGCCTTCTACGAGCAGTACTTC.

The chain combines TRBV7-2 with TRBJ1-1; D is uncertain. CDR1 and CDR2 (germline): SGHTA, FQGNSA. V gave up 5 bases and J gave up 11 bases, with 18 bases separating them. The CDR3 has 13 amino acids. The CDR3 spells CASSPVGDSGAFF. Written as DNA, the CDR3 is TGTGCCAGCAGCCCCGTAGGAGACTCGGGGGCTTTCTTT.

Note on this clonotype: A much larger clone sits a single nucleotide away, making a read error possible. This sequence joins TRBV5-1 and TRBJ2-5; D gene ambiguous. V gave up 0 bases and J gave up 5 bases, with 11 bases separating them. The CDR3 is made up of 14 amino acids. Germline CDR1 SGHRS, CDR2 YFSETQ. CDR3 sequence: CASSLDPRVETQYF. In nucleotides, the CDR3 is TGCGCCAGCAGCTTGGATCCTAGGGTGGAGACCCAGTACTTC.

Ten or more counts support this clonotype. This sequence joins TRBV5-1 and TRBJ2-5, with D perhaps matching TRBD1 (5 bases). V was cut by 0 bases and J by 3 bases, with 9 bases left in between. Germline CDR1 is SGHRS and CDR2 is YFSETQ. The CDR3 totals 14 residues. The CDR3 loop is CASSLAKGKETQYF. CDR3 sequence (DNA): TGCGCCAGCAGCTTGGCCAAGGGGAAAGAGACCCAGTACTTC.